The next 23 T cell receptor beta chains were all read from a single sample in a study of CD8 T cells in ankylosing spondylitis. Each CDR3 protein gets one entry after TCRdb re-called the 5' RACE reads with MiXCR. The sample lists 240,000 or so distinct CDR3 sequences; roughly 10% were seen once. Sequencing was carried out using blood, either unsorted or a sorted T cell fraction (not recorded which). The receptors come from a male donor with ankylosing spondylitis or in good health (not recorded which).

The rearrangement uses TRBV13 and TRBJ2-1; 9 bases line up with TRBD1. The germline V gene encodes CDR1 PRHDT and CDR2 FYEKMQ (reference sequence). This CDR3 contains 14 residues. J gave up 4 bases and V 5 bases, and 3 bases lay outside the gene matches. CDR3 sequence (DNA): TGTGCCAGCAGCGGGGACAGGGTGTACAATGAGCAGTTCTTC. Translating it yields CASSGDRVYNEQFF.

Ten or more counts support this clonotype. J is TRBJ1-1 and V is TRBV2; 7 bases map to TRBD1. V lost 5 bases, J lost 5 bases, and 5 bases stayed unmatched. CDR1 is SNHLY, CDR2 FYNNEI, per germline. The CDR3 has 13 amino acids. The CDR3 coding sequence is TGTGCCAGCAGTATTAACAGGGGAACTGAAGCTTTCTTT. Translating gives CASSINRGTEAFF. Full variable domain (rest looked up from reference TRBV2 and TRBJ1-1): EPEVTQTPSHQVTQMGQEVILRCVPISNHLYFYWYRQILGQKVEFLVSFYNNEISEKSEIFDDQFSVERPDGSNFTLKIRSTKLEDSAMYFCASSINRGTEAFFGQGTRLTVV.

There are many counts of this clonotype. This rearrangement joins TRBV7-2 to TRBJ2-3; TRBD2 is a possible D gene (6 bases). CDR1 and CDR2 from the germline V gene are SGHTA and FQGNSA. V dropped 9 bases and J dropped 4 bases, with 14 bases sitting between them. CDR3 size: 13 residues. CDR3: CARRDSSADTQYF. The CDR3 DNA follows: TGTGCCAGACGGGACTCCTCAGCAGATACGCAGTATTTT.

The chain combines TRBV12-3 or TRBV12-4 with TRBJ1-1; no clear D. The CDR3 has 13 amino acids. Between the trimmed V and J ends, which lost 5 bases and 10 bases, there was a span of 17 bases. The CDR3 sequence is CASSRSVPRGAFF. The DNA of the CDR3 is TGTGCCAGCAGTCGATCGGTGCCCCGGGGAGCTTTCTTT.

This clonotype was observed many times. The chain links TRBV20-1 to TRBJ2-1, with 15 positions matching TRBD2. The V gene end was trimmed by 3 bases and the J gene end by 7 bases; junction bases not matched to a gene: 10. CDR1 is DFQATT, CDR2 SNEGSKA, per germline (reference sequence). There are 17 residues in the CDR3. The CDR3: CSARGTSGRPRENEQFF. The CDR3 DNA sequence: TGCAGTGCTAGGGGGACTAGCGGGAGGCCAAGGGAAAATGAGCAGTTCTTC.

This clonotype was recorded at least ten times. V and J are TRBV9 and TRBJ2-5; D is uncertain. Germline CDR1 SGDLS, CDR2 YYNGEE. Trimming left V 0 bases short and J 5 bases short, with 11 bases between. The CDR3 length is 14 residues. The DNA of the CDR3 is TGTGCCAGCAGCGTAGGCCCAAATGTGGAGACCCAGTACTTC. Translating it yields CASSVGPNVETQYF.

This chain's CDR3 is CSARDHPILETQYF. For the CDR3, the DNA is TGCAGTGCTAGAGATCACCCGATCCTAGAGACCCAGTACTTC. The chain has TRBV20-1 and TRBJ2-5, with D uncertain. The CDR3 consists of 14 residues. The V and J ends lost 0 bases and 4 bases respectively, with 12 bases between them. Germline-derived CDR1 and CDR2 are DFQATT and SNEGSKA (reference sequence).

The sample holds many counts of this clonotype. This chain connects TRBV7-7 to TRBJ1-2; the D gene is possibly TRBD1 (6 bases). V lost 5 bases and J 0 bases, leaving 22 bases between the germline ends. The CDR3 is made up of 18 amino acids. CDR1 SSHAT and CDR2 FNYEAQ come from the germline V gene (reference sequence). The CDR3 loop is CASSPRGGGNSANYGYTF. The CDR3 coding sequence is TGTGCCAGCAGCCCCAGAGGTGGGGGCAATTCTGCTAACTATGGCTACACCTTC.

The gene calls are TRBV4-2 and TRBJ1-6, with D perhaps matching TRBD1 (6 bases). The CDR3 totals 17 residues. V was cut by 1 base and J by 5 bases, with 15 bases left in between. Germline CDR1 reads LGHNA; CDR2 reads YNFKEQ. The DNA of the CDR3 is TGTGCCAGCAGCCAAGCCCCGACAGGAATGGATAATTCACCCCTCCACTTT. This translates into CASSQAPTGMDNSPLHF.

This clonotype was counted at least ten times. The chain couples TRBV27 to TRBJ2-5; either TRBD1 or TRBD2 may fit D (6 bases each). CDR1 and CDR2 (germline): MNHEY, SMNVEV (reference sequence). CDR3 length: 14 amino acids. With 0 bases removed from V and 6 bases from J, the gap between germline ends came to 11 bases. CDR3 in amino acids: CASSLSRGRKTQYF. Written as DNA, the CDR3 is TGTGCCAGCAGTTTATCCCGGGGGCGGAAGACCCAGTACTTC.

The gene calls are TRBV15 and TRBJ2-3; TRBD1 matches 8 bases. CDR3 length: 14 amino acids. Germline-derived CDR1 and CDR2 are LNHNV and YYDKDF (reference sequence). The junction had 5 bases not matched to a gene; V was cut back by 3 bases and J by 6 bases. The CDR3 loop is CATSRTRQGDTQYF. As DNA, the CDR3 is TGTGCCACCAGCAGGACCCGACAGGGGGATACGCAGTATTTT.

In this sample, this clonotype turned up many times. The rearrangement uses TRBV5-1 and TRBJ2-1, with 10 bases aligning to TRBD1. This CDR3 is 15 amino acids long. V dropped 1 base and J dropped 5; count of bases not matched to a gene: 3. Germline V CDR1 and CDR2: SGHRS, YFSETQ. For the CDR3, the DNA is TGCGCCAGCAGCTTGAGGACAGGGGGGGACAATGAGCAGTTCTTC. It yields the protein CASSLRTGGDNEQFF.

As regards this clonotype: At one of its ends the junction is not consistent with the germline gene, which may arise from a read error. The chain joins TRBV7-9 to TRBJ2-5, with 10 bases fitting TRBD2. CDR3 length equals 15 residues. Germline CDR1 reads SEHNR; CDR2 reads FQNEAQ (reference sequence). The CDR3 loop reads CASSPLLAGQEAQYF. Here the CDR3 DNA reads TGTGCCAGCAGCCCCTTACTAGCGGGGCAAGAGGCCCAGTACTTC. Filled out from reference TRBV7-9 and TRBJ2-5, the complete variable domain reads DTGVSQNPRHKITKRGQNVTFRCDPISEHNRLYWYRQTLGQGPEFLTYFQNEAQLEKSRLLSDRFSAERPKGSFSTLEIQRTEQGDSAMYLCASSPLLAGQEAQYFGPGTRLLVL.

This clonotype came up many times. This chain links TRBV5-1 with TRBJ2-2; D is unclear. From germline, CDR1 is SGHRS and CDR2 YFSETQ. Trimming took off 2 bases at V and 3 bases at J, with 8 bases between the two ends. This CDR3 is built from 14 residues. The CDR3 reads CASSFIIDTGELFF. CDR3 sequence (DNA): TGCGCCAGCAGCTTCATCATAGACACCGGGGAGCTGTTTTTT.

This clonotype was seen only a few times. The V gene is TRBV5-1, the J gene TRBJ1-4; D is ambiguous. Germline CDR1 is SGHRS and CDR2 is YFSETQ. V was pared by 1 base and J by 0 bases, with 10 bases between. This CDR3 has 16 residues. CDR3 sequence reads: CASSLYPTTTNEKLFF. CDR3 DNA sequence: TGCGCCAGCAGCTTGTACCCGACTACAACTAATGAAAAACTGTTTTTT.

This clonotype came up many times. The CDR3 DNA sequence: TGCGCCAGCAGCACCGGACAGCCTAGCACTGAAGCTTTCTTT. The encoded protein is CASSTGQPSTEAFF. The J gene is TRBJ1-1, the V gene TRBV5-1; D might be TRBD1 (6 bases). The germline gives CDR1 SGHRS, CDR2 YFSETQ. This CDR3 has 14 residues. V was cut by 4 bases and J by 4 bases, with 14 bases left in between.

The genes are TRBV11-1 and TRBJ2-3, with D possibly being TRBD1 or TRBD2 (5 bases each). Germline V gene lookup returns CDR1 SGHAT and CDR2 FQDESV (reference sequence). The V end lost 3 bases, the J end lost 3 bases, and 16 bases lay between the germline ends. The CDR3 is made up of 16 amino acids. CDR3 region: CASSLQMGPATDTQYF. The DNA for the CDR3 is TGTGCCAGCAGCTTGCAGATGGGACCAGCGACAGATACGCAGTATTTT.

At least ten counts were recorded for this clonotype. The rearrangement joins TRBV6-2 or TRBV6-3 to TRBJ2-5; 8 nucleotides align to TRBD2. The CDR3 totals 21 residues. Germline trimming cut 0 bases from V and 2 bases from J; bases unmatched to any gene: 20. Germline loops: CDR1 MNHEY, CDR2 SVGEGT. The CDR3 nucleotides read TGTGCCAGCAGTTACTCGATAGAACCGGGACTAGAAGCCGGTGAACAAGAGACCCAGTACTTC. This gives the protein CASSYSIEPGLEAGEQETQYF.

This clonotype was counted ten times or more. The chain joins TRBV6-5 to TRBJ2-6, with no clear D. The CDR3 is 15 residues long. Looked up from germline, CDR1 is MNHEY and CDR2 is SVGAGI. Between the trimmed V and J ends, which lost 4 bases and 0 bases, there was a span of 7 bases. The CDR3: CASSSSSSGANVLTF. In DNA form, the CDR3 reads TGTGCCAGCAGTTCCTCAAGCTCTGGGGCCAACGTCCTGACTTTC.

This clonotype has ten or more counts. The V call is TRBV29-1, the J call TRBJ2-1; 7 bases fit TRBD1. The V gene end was trimmed by 4 bases and the J gene end by 3 bases; junction bases not matched to a gene: 3. The CDR3 spans 13 residues. Germline V gene lookup returns CDR1 SQVTM and CDR2 ANQGSEA. The CDR3 sequence: CSVGDSYYNEQFF. The CDR3 DNA is TGCAGCGTTGGGGACAGCTACTACAATGAGCAGTTCTTC.

This clonotype was counted at least ten times. The chain combines TRBV12-3 or TRBV12-4 with TRBJ1-1; D perhaps matches TRBD1 (5 bases). The length of the CDR3 is 14 residues. Deletions cut 6 bases from V and 3 bases from J, with 14 bases between. The DNA for the CDR3 is TGTGCCAGCAGGTGGGGGTTAGAGTACACTGAAGCTTTCTTT. Translating it yields CASRWGLEYTEAFF.

The V call is TRBV11-2, the J call TRBJ2-2; 8 nucleotides align to TRBD2. The CDR3 spans 19 residues. V lost 4 bases, J lost 5 bases, and 18 bases stayed unmatched. From germline, CDR1 is SGHAT and CDR2 FQNNGV. The DNA for the CDR3 is TGTGCCAGCAGCTCCTACCCCTCTGGACTAGCAGGGGTTACCGGGGAGCTGTTTTTT. Residues: CASSSYPSGLAGVTGELFF.

This clonotype was observed many times. The V call is TRBV9, the J call TRBJ1-1; 7 bases are shared with TRBD1. The J segment lost 7 bases and the V segment lost 4 bases, leaving 7 bases of the junction unmatched. This CDR3 region has 13 residues. The germline V gene has CDR1 SGDLS and CDR2 YYNGEE. In nucleotides, the CDR3 is TGTGCCAGCAGCCGGGGACAGCTTAGTGAAGCTTTCTTT. Amino acid sequence: CASSRGQLSEAFF.